The present TCR beta chain was sequenced within a study of blood T cell repertoires in COVID-19. Libraries were prepared by immunoSEQ multiplex PCR; TCRdb keeps only in-frame clonotypes and omits some of them. The sample lists roughly 120,000 clones; around 90% were seen once. The TCR sequence derives from a woman aged 45-65 years with active or convalescent COVID-19. Source material: peripheral blood.

The CDR3 loop is CASSYPIGVGYTF. The CDR3 DNA follows: TGTGCCAGCAGCTACCCCATAGGGGTGGGCTACACCTTC. V and J are TRBV28 and TRBJ1-2, with D possibly being TRBD1 (5 bases). Trimming left V 6 bases short and J 8 bases short, with 16 bases between. CDR1 and CDR2 (germline): MDHEN, SYDVKM. CDR3 length equals 13 residues.